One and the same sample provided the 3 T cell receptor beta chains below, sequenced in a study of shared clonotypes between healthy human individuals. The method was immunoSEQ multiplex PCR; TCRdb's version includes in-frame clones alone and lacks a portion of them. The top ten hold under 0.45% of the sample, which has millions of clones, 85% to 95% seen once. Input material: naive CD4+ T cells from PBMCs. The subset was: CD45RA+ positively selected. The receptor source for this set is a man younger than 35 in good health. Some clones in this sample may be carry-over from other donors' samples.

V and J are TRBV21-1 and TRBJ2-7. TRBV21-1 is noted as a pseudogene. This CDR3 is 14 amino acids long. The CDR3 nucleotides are TGTGCCAGCAGCAGACGGTCTTGCGCATACGAGCAGTACTTC. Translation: CASSRRSCAYEQYF.

CDR3 nucleotides: TGTGCCAGTAGCCATTTCGACGAGACCCAGTACTTC. Amino acid sequence: CASSHFDETQYF. This chain uses TRBV19 with TRBJ2-5; D gene ambiguous. The CDR3 contains 12 residues. The V end lost 6 bases, the J end lost 5 bases, and 10 bases lay between the germline ends. CDR1 and CDR2 from the germline V gene are LNHDA and SQIVND (reference sequence).

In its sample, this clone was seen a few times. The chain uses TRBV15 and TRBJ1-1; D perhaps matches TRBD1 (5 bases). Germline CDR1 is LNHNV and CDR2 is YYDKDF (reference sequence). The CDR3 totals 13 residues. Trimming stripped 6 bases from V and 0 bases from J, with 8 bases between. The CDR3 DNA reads TGTGCCACCAGTTGGGACGTGAACACTGAAGCTTTCTTT. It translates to CATSWDVNTEAFF.